Following are 19 T cell receptor beta chains from one sample sequenced in a study of CD8 T cells in Susac syndrome. Random-hexamer reverse transcription was applied to about 0.45 to 1 ug RNA. TCRdb re-called the immunoSEQ multiplex PCR reads with MiXCR, one entry per CDR3 protein. The repertoire holds some 120,000 distinct CDR3 sequences, with approximately 94% as singletons. Sequencing was carried out using CD4+ T cells from PBMCs. Every receptor here comes from a human donor with multiple sclerosis.

This clonotype appeared a single time. V and J are TRBV6-2 or TRBV6-3 and TRBJ2-3; 10 nucleotides line up with TRBD2. Trimming at V came to 7 bases and at J to 5 bases, leaving 3 bases not matched to a gene. The CDR3 has 13 amino acids. CDR1 and CDR2 (germline): MNHEY, SVGEGT. The CDR3 coding sequence is TGTGCCAGCAAAAGCGGGGGGGGAGATACGCAGTATTTT. This gives the protein CASKSGGGDTQYF.

The V and J genes are TRBV5-1 and TRBJ2-3; D uncertain. Between the trimmed V and J ends, which lost 0 bases and 2 bases, there was a span of 4 bases. CDR1 and CDR2 (germline): SGHRS, YFSETQ. CDR3 length: 13 residues. This CDR3 is CASSLEDTDTQYF. The CDR3 DNA is TGCGCCAGCAGCTTGGAAGACACAGATACGCAGTATTTT. Drawing the rest from reference TRBV5-1 and TRBJ2-3, the complete variable domain is KAGVTQTPRYLIKTRGQQVTLSCSPISGHRSVSWYQQTPGQGLQFLFEYFSETQRNKGNFPGRFSGRQFSNSRSEMNVSTLELGDSALYLCASSLEDTDTQYFGPGTRLTVL.

The chain joins TRBV4-1 to TRBJ1-6; 9 bases line up with TRBD1. J was trimmed by 7 bases and V by 0 bases; bases with no gene match: 10. Germline V gene data show CDR1 as MGHRA and CDR2 as YSYEKL. The CDR3 totals 18 residues. The CDR3 reads CASSQDGGRQGENSPLHF. CDR3 nucleotides: TGCGCCAGCAGCCAAGATGGGGGGAGACAGGGGGAAAATTCACCCCTCCACTTT.

Written as DNA, the CDR3 is TGCAGTGCCCCCCGGGACACCCACAATGAGCAGTTCTTC. It translates to CSAPRDTHNEQFF. This chain uses TRBV20-1 with TRBJ2-1; a weak D match, TRBD1 (6 bases). Germline CDR1 and CDR2: DFQATT and SNEGSKA (reference sequence). This CDR3 comprises 13 residues. Trimming pared 6 bases from V and 5 bases from J, leaving 14 bases between.

For the CDR3, the DNA is TGTGCCAGCACCCCGCAAAACACAGATACGCAGTATTTT. Its protein is CASTPQNTDTQYF. This chain uses TRBV3-1 with TRBJ2-3; no firm D call. The CDR3 totals 13 residues. The germline gives CDR1 LGHDT, CDR2 YNNKEL (reference sequence). V was trimmed by 7 bases and J by 2 bases, leaving 10 bases between them.

V usage is TRBV30 and J usage is TRBJ1-2, with D unclear. V lost 1 base and J 6 bases, leaving 9 bases between the germline ends. In germline, CDR1 is GTSNPN, CDR2 SVGIG (reference sequence). This CDR3 is 12 amino acids long. CDR3 loop: CAWSASGHGYTF. The DNA for the CDR3 is TGTGCCTGGAGTGCGTCTGGTCATGGCTACACCTTC. Full variable domain (missing parts from reference TRBV30 and TRBJ1-2): SQTIHQWPATLVQPVGSPLSLECTVEGTSNPNLYWYRQAAGRGLQLLFYSVGIGQISSEVPQNLSASRPQDRQFILSSKKLLLSDSGFYLCAWSASGHGYTFGSGTRLTVV.

V and J are TRBV4-1 and TRBJ2-7; 9 bases agree with TRBD1. With 2 bases clipped from V and 4 bases from J, the junction kept 12 bases outside the gene matches. The germline V gene has CDR1 MGHRA and CDR2 YSYEKL. The length of the CDR3 is 17 residues. The CDR3 region is CASSQPPSGTGIYEQYF. DNA of the CDR3: TGCGCCAGCAGCCAACCACCGTCCGGGACAGGGATTTACGAGCAGTACTTC.

This sequence joins TRBV5-6 and TRBJ2-7, with TRBD1 matching 9 bases. CDR1 is SGHDT, CDR2 YYEEEE, per germline. The CDR3 consists of 15 residues. Trimming cost V 5 bases and J 3 bases; bases outside gene matches: 9. The CDR3 DNA is TGTGCCAGCAGGCCGACAGGGGGTGACAACTACGAGCAGTACTTC. Translated, it gives CASRPTGGDNYEQYF.

V usage is TRBV7-2 and J usage is TRBJ1-6, with no clear D. Looked up from germline, CDR1 is SGHTA and CDR2 is FQGNSA. The V end was cut by 1 base, the J end by 0 bases, with 1 base between. The CDR3 runs to 14 residues. The CDR3 loop is CASSLGSYNSPLHF. Here the CDR3 DNA reads TGTGCCAGCAGCTTAGGCTCCTATAATTCACCCCTCCACTTT.

This chain connects TRBV12-3 or TRBV12-4 to TRBJ2-3; D perhaps matches TRBD2 (6 bases). Trimming shortened V by 0 bases and J by 0 bases, and 10 bases separated the two germline ends. CDR3 length: 16 amino acids. CDR3 nucleotides: TGTGCCAGCAGTTTAGCGGGAGGACTGAGCACAGATACGCAGTATTTT. As protein: CASSLAGGLSTDTQYF.

The chain combines TRBV11-2 with TRBJ1-4; D gene uncertain. V dropped 5 bases and J dropped 11 bases, with 15 bases sitting between them. The CDR3 has 13 amino acids. Germline V lookup: CDR1 SGHAT, CDR2 FQNNGV. DNA of the CDR3: TGTGCCAGCAGCCGGAGTGAGGAAGAGAAACTGTTTTTT. Residues: CASSRSEEEKLFF.

The chain couples TRBV6-5 to TRBJ2-5; D ambiguous. Germline CDR1 reads MNHEY; CDR2 reads SVGAGI. Trimming stripped 4 bases from V and 4 bases from J, with 4 bases between. The CDR3 sequence is 11 residues long. In nucleotides, the CDR3 is TGTGCCAGCAGTTCACTAGAGACCCAGTACTTC. Protein: CASSSLETQYF.

The chain is built from TRBV15 and TRBJ1-5; D perhaps matches TRBD1 (6 bases). Trimming shortened V by 9 bases and J by 6 bases, and 18 bases separated the two germline ends. The CDR3 loop spans 14 amino acids. Looked up from germline, CDR1 is LNHNV and CDR2 is YYDKDF (reference sequence). This CDR3 is CATNRGRGVQPQHF. The CDR3 DNA reads TGTGCCACGAATCGGGGGCGCGGGGTTCAGCCCCAGCATTTT.

V usage is TRBV6-2 or TRBV6-3 and J usage is TRBJ1-6; D not certain. Germline CDR1 and CDR2: MNHEY and SVGEGT. This CDR3 comprises 15 residues. V lost 4 bases to trimming and J lost 7 bases, with 14 bases between them. CDR3 in DNA: TGTGCCAGCAGTTCATGGACCCCGGTGAATTCACCCCTCCACTTT. Amino acid sequence: CASSSWTPVNSPLHF.

The chain links TRBV4-2 to TRBJ1-2; D not certain. Germline lookup yields CDR1 LGHNA and CDR2 YNFKEQ. CDR3 length: 13 amino acids. Between the trimmed V and J ends, which lost 0 bases and 4 bases, there was a span of 6 bases. Here the CDR3 reads CASSQDQIYGYTF. CDR3 sequence (DNA): TGTGCCAGCAGCCAAGATCAAATCTATGGCTACACCTTC.

This sequence joins TRBV6-5 and TRBJ1-2; no clear D gene. The germline V gene has CDR1 MNHEY and CDR2 SVGAGI. The CDR3 is made up of 17 amino acids. Trimming stripped 0 bases from V and 0 bases from J, with 14 bases between. Here the CDR3 reads CASSYSGRLTSNYGYTF. For the CDR3, the DNA is TGTGCCAGCAGTTACTCGGGAAGGTTGACTTCTAACTATGGCTACACCTTC.

This clonotype was recorded only once. The rearrangement joins TRBV5-1 to TRBJ2-7, with 9 bases identical to TRBD2. Trimming took 3 bases from V and 5 from J; bases not matched to a gene: 6. Germline V CDR1 and CDR2: SGHRS, YFSETQ. The CDR3 has 14 residues. CDR3 nucleotide sequence: TGCGCCAGCAGCTCCGTAGCGGGAGTCGACGAGCAGTACTTC. Translated: CASSSVAGVDEQYF.

A single count supports this clonotype. J is TRBJ1-2 and V is TRBV2, with a possible D match to TRBD1 (6 bases). In germline, CDR1 is SNHLY, CDR2 FYNNEI. There are 12 residues in the CDR3. V lost 7 bases and J lost 6, with 12 bases in between. The CDR3 DNA sequence: TGTGCCAGCACGCGACAGGATAATGGCTACACCTTC. The encoded protein is CASTRQDNGYTF. The entire variable domain, with the rest obtained from reference TRBV2 and TRBJ1-2, is as follows: EPEVTQTPSHQVTQMGQEVILRCVPISNHLYFYWYRQILGQKVEFLVSFYNNEISEKSEIFDDQFSVERPDGSNFTLKIRSTKLEDSAMYFCASTRQDNGYTFGSGTRLTVV.

The chain links TRBV20-1 to TRBJ2-4; 11 bases fit TRBD2. The V segment lost 4 bases and the J segment 3 bases; nucleotides outside the gene matches: 8. Germline values: CDR1 DFQATT, CDR2 SNEGSKA (reference sequence). The CDR3 sequence is 16 residues long. CDR3 sequence (DNA): TGCAGTGCTACTCCCGGGACTAGCGGTTACAAAAACATTCAGTACTTC. This translates into CSATPGTSGYKNIQYF.